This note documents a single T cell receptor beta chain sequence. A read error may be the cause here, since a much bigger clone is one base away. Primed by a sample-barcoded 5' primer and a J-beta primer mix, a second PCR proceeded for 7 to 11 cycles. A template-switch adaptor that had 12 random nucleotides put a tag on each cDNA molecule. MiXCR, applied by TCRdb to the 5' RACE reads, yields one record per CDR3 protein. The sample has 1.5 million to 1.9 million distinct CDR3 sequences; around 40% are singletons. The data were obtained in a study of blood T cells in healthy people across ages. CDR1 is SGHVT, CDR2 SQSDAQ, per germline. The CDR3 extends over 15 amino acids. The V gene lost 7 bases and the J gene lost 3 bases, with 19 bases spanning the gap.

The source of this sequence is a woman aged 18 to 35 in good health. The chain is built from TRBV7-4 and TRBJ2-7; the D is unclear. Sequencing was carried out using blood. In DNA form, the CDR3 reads TGTGCCAGCACCCGAAGAAAGGCGGCTATCTACGAGCAGTACTTC. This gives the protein CASTRRKAAIYEQYF.